Each of the 22 T cell receptor beta chains below was sequenced from the same sample in a study of CD8 T cells in Susac syndrome. The RNA, about 0.45 to 1 ug, was put through reverse transcription using random hexamers. Via MiXCR, TCRdb re-called the immunoSEQ multiplex PCR reads, giving one row per CDR3 protein. The sample carries 95,000 to 150,000 distinct CDR3 sequences, around 94% recorded once. Sequenced sample: CD8+ T cells from PBMCs. These receptors were obtained from a human donor with Susac syndrome.

The chain combines TRBV29-1 with TRBJ1-1; D may be TRBD1 (5 bases). Trimming left V 3 bases short and J 8 bases short, with 13 bases between. The CDR3 extends over 12 amino acids. Looked up from germline, CDR1 is SQVTM and CDR2 is ANQGSEA. CDR3 loop: CSVDQGMAEAFF. In nucleotides, the CDR3 is TGCAGCGTTGACCAGGGTATGGCGGAAGCTTTCTTT.

The chain links TRBV12-3 or TRBV12-4 to TRBJ1-1; D ambiguous. The V end lost 3 bases, the J end lost 4 bases, and 9 bases lay between the germline ends. The CDR3 runs 13 residues. CDR3 amino acids: CASSFTGSTEAFF. The DNA of the CDR3 is TGTGCCAGCAGTTTCACGGGTAGCACTGAAGCTTTCTTT.

The rearrangement links TRBV7-8 to TRBJ2-5; 7 bases are shared with TRBD2. Germline V CDR1 and CDR2: SGHVS, FQNEAQ. Trimming took 5 bases from V and 9 from J; bases not matched to a gene: 12. This CDR3 spans 14 amino acids. CDR3 residues: CASSTLTSRGAQYF. DNA of the CDR3: TGTGCCAGCAGCACCCTGACTAGCCGGGGGGCCCAGTACTTC.

The chain couples TRBV25-1 to TRBJ2-4, with D perhaps given as TRBD1 or TRBD2 (5 bases each). Germline-derived CDR1 and CDR2 are MGHDK and SYGVNS. Trimming took 3 bases from V and 2 from J, leaving 8 bases between them. The CDR3 is made up of 14 amino acids. The CDR3: CASSDGGPKNIQYF. CDR3 nucleotide sequence: TGTGCCAGCAGTGATGGGGGACCCAAAAACATTCAGTACTTC. Supplemented by reference TRBV25-1 and TRBJ2-4, the full variable domain reads EADIYQTPRYLVIGTGKKITLECSQTMGHDKMYWYQQDPGMELHLIHYSYGVNSTEKGDLSSESTVSRIRTEHFPLTLESARPSHTSQYLCASSDGGPKNIQYFGAGTRLSVL.

The chain recombines TRBV9 with TRBJ1-6; no reliable D call. This CDR3 is built from 14 residues. Germline V gene sequence: CDR1 SGDLS, CDR2 YYNGEE. V was trimmed by 3 bases and J by 4 bases, leaving 8 bases between them. The CDR3 here is CASSEKIYNSPLHF. CDR3 sequence (DNA): TGTGCCAGCAGCGAGAAAATTTATAATTCACCCCTCCACTTT. Drawing the rest from reference TRBV9 and TRBJ1-6, the complete variable domain is DSGVTQTPKHLITATGQRVTLRCSPRSGDLSVYWYQQSLDQGLQFLIQYYNGEERAKGNILERFSAQQFPDLHSELNLSSLELGDSALYFCASSEKIYNSPLHFGNGTRLTVT.

The CDR3 reads CASSLTLAMRYNEQFF. In DNA form, the CDR3 reads TGTGCCAGCAGTTTAACCCTAGCGATGAGGTACAATGAGCAGTTCTTC. The chain is built from TRBV12-3 or TRBV12-4 and TRBJ2-1, with a tentative D call TRBD2 (6 bases). V was trimmed by 2 bases and J by 4 bases, leaving 15 bases between them. This CDR3 spans 16 amino acids.

The V call is TRBV4-1, the J call TRBJ2-1; 11 bases are shared with TRBD2. Germline V lookup: CDR1 MGHRA, CDR2 YSYEKL. After removal of 4 bases from V and 10 bases from J, the junction contained 3 bases not matched to a gene. This CDR3 spans 13 amino acids. The CDR3 loop is CASSLAGGNEQFF. The CDR3, as DNA: TGCGCCAGCAGCCTAGCGGGGGGGAACGAGCAGTTCTTC.

The chain recombines TRBV30 with TRBJ1-2; D not certain. The CDR3 sequence is 13 residues long. V lost 5 bases to trimming and J lost 6 bases, with 16 bases between them. Germline V gene sequence: CDR1 GTSNPN, CDR2 SVGIG (reference sequence). The CDR3 DNA is TGTGCCTGGGACGAGGCCGCGTCCAATGGCTACACCTTC. Protein sequence: CAWDEAASNGYTF.

The chain couples TRBV9 to TRBJ1-2, with D possibly being TRBD1 (5 bases). The CDR3 extends over 15 amino acids. The V end was cut by 0 bases, the J end by 2 bases, with 11 bases between. In germline, CDR1 is SGDLS, CDR2 YYNGEE. DNA for the CDR3: TGTGCCAGCAGCGTAGGGGACTCCCTAAACTATGGCTACACCTTC. Protein: CASSVGDSLNYGYTF.

The table lists this clonotype with a count of one. The genes are TRBV3-1 and TRBJ1-1; D is unclear. The V and J ends lost 6 bases and 7 bases respectively, with 15 bases between them. There are 13 residues in the CDR3. Germline lookup yields CDR1 LGHDT and CDR2 YNNKEL (reference sequence). The CDR3 spells CASSRGLTYEAFF. The CDR3 bases are TGTGCCAGCAGTCGGGGATTAACCTATGAAGCTTTCTTT.

V is TRBV9 and J is TRBJ2-7; 12 positions agree with TRBD2. Germline assignment: CDR1 SGDLS and CDR2 YYNGEE. The V and J ends lost 0 bases and 3 bases, in that order; junction bases with no gene match: 1. The CDR3 spans 15 residues. CDR3 DNA: TGTGCCAGCAGCGTAGGACTAGCGGGGGTCTACGAGCAGTACTTC. This codes for CASSVGLAGVYEQYF.

V gene TRBV19 combines with J gene TRBJ2-7, with TRBD1 matching 8 bases. This CDR3 is 14 amino acids long. CDR1 and CDR2 (germline): LNHDA, SQIVND (reference sequence). J lost 3 bases, V lost 5 bases, and 6 bases had no gene match. The CDR3 region is CASSPGGTGYEQYF. In nucleotides, the CDR3 is TGTGCCAGTAGTCCAGGGGGGACAGGCTACGAGCAGTACTTC.

The genes are TRBV30 and TRBJ1-5, with TRBD1 identical over 7 bases. The V gene end was trimmed by 3 bases and the J gene end by 1 base; junction bases not matched to a gene: 3. Germline lookup yields CDR1 GTSNPN and CDR2 SVGIG (reference sequence). CDR3 size: 14 residues. The CDR3 protein is CAWSGGQSNQPQHF. The DNA for the CDR3 is TGTGCCTGGAGCGGGGGACAGAGCAATCAGCCCCAGCATTTT.

The rearrangement uses TRBV20-1 and TRBJ1-3; D ambiguous. The CDR3 extends over 15 amino acids. The V gene's germline CDR1 is DFQATT and CDR2 SNEGSKA (reference sequence). Trimming took 0 bases from V and 4 from J, leaving 13 bases between them. CDR3 in DNA: TGCAGTGCTAGAGATCAGTCCTTCTCGGGAAACACCATATATTTT. Residues: CSARDQSFSGNTIYF.

This chain joins TRBV27 and TRBJ1-2; D may be TRBD1 (5 bases). This CDR3 has 13 amino acids. Germline V lookup: CDR1 MNHEY, CDR2 SMNVEV (reference sequence). The V end was cut by 7 bases, the J end by 4 bases, with 13 bases between. The CDR3 region is CASTNWTSYGYTF. CDR3 nucleotides: TGTGCCAGCACCAACTGGACAAGCTATGGCTACACCTTC.

The chain couples TRBV9 to TRBJ1-2, with 7 bases matching TRBD1. This CDR3 contains 17 residues. From germline, CDR1 is SGDLS and CDR2 YYNGEE. J gave up 0 bases and V 4 bases, and 12 bases lay outside the gene matches. The CDR3 here is CASSPHGTEVANYGYTF. The CDR3 DNA sequence: TGTGCCAGCAGCCCCCACGGGACAGAAGTAGCTAACTATGGCTACACCTTC. The whole variable domain, filled in from reference TRBV9 and TRBJ1-2, reads DSGVTQTPKHLITATGQRVTLRCSPRSGDLSVYWYQQSLDQGLQFLIQYYNGEERAKGNILERFSAQQFPDLHSELNLSSLELGDSALYFCASSPHGTEVANYGYTFGSGTRLTVV.

The chain is built from TRBV9 and TRBJ2-5; 7 nucleotides align to TRBD2. V gave up 0 bases and J gave up 4 bases; unmatched junction bases: 6. Germline V gene lookup returns CDR1 SGDLS and CDR2 YYNGEE. The CDR3 sequence is 15 residues long. The CDR3 reads CASSVEGLVRETQYF. The CDR3 nucleotides are TGTGCCAGCAGCGTAGAAGGACTAGTACGAGAGACCCAGTACTTC.

In this sample, this clonotype turned up once. This chain connects TRBV2 to TRBJ2-3; D possibly corresponds to TRBD2 (6 bases). The CDR3 is made up of 13 amino acids. V lost 11 bases to trimming and J lost 0 bases, with 12 bases between them. In germline, CDR1 is SNHLY, CDR2 FYNNEI. The CDR3 sequence is CAPGAGSTDTQYF. The CDR3 coding sequence is TGTGCCCCCGGGGCGGGGAGCACAGATACGCAGTATTTT.

DNA for the CDR3: TGTGCCAGCAGCTCGTTCACCTACAATGAGCAGTTCTTC. It yields the protein CASSSFTYNEQFF. This chain joins TRBV7-4 and TRBJ2-1; unclear D gene. Germline lookup yields CDR1 SGHVT and CDR2 SQSDAQ. This CDR3 spans 13 amino acids. V lost 4 bases to trimming and J lost 2 bases, with 6 bases between them.

This clonotype appeared a single time. V gene TRBV11-2 combines with J gene TRBJ2-1, with D perhaps TRBD2 (6 bases). V lost 1 base to trimming and J lost 5 bases, with 15 bases between them. The CDR3 contains 16 residues. From germline, CDR1 is SGHAT and CDR2 FQNNGV. The CDR3 region has the DNA TGTGCCAGCAGCTTAGTCGAAGGCGGGGCTCACAATGAGCAGTTCTTC. This translates into CASSLVEGGAHNEQFF.

The rearrangement links TRBV9 to TRBJ2-5; unclear D gene. V lost 4 bases to trimming and J lost 5 bases, with 12 bases between them. This CDR3 spans 13 amino acids. CDR1 is SGDLS and CDR2 is YYNGEE in the germline V gene. Here the CDR3 reads CASSSTTVETQYF. Written as DNA, the CDR3 is TGTGCCAGCAGCTCTACTACCGTGGAGACCCAGTACTTC.

This clonotype appeared a single time. The chain is built from TRBV12-3 or TRBV12-4 and TRBJ2-5, with a possible D match to TRBD1 (5 bases). This CDR3 has 14 amino acids. Trimming took off 4 bases at V and 1 base at J, with 10 bases between the two ends. The CDR3 region has the DNA TGTGCCAGCAGTTCACCCGACAGCCAAGAGACCCAGTACTTC. Amino acids: CASSSPDSQETQYF.